A single TCR beta chain is shown here with its context. The sample belongs to a study of blood T cell repertoires in COVID-19. Study overall: The study drew acute and convalescent COVID-19 samples from the United States, Italy and Spain. PBMCs, B-cell-depleted T cells, or T cells provided the cDNA or gDNA that made up the material.

Clones were sequenced by immunoSEQ multiplex PCR, and TCRdb holds only the in-frame ones, with some missing. Altogether 200,000 or so clones are present, roughly nine tenths being singletons, with the ten largest covering 1.5% to 2%. V lost 3 bases, J lost 5 bases, and 4 bases stayed unmatched. CDR1 SQVTM and CDR2 ANQGSEA come from the germline V gene. This CDR3 has 14 amino acids. The sequenced sample was peripheral blood. The chain recombines TRBV29-1 with TRBJ2-1; TRBD2 matches 10 bases. This TCR came from a man aged 65 to 85 with acute or convalescent COVID-19. Here the CDR3 DNA reads TGCAGCGTTGATCCAACTAGCGGGGACAATGAGCAGTTCTTC. Translated: CSVDPTSGDNEQFF.